Here is one T cell receptor beta chain with its context. Its antigen is as yet unknown. The sample comes from a study of cytomegalovirus exposure and HLA in healthy donors. General study results and limits: High specificity and sensitivity for cytomegalovirus status were reported for the classifier.

The protocol was immunoSEQ multiplex PCR, while the TCRdb copy is restricted to in-frame clones and leaves out a portion. In the table there are fewer than 200,000 clones, roughly 90% of which are singletons. The TCR comes from a man in his late teens or twenties in good health and CMV-seropositive. The specimen sequenced was PBMCs.

CDR3 nucleotide sequence: TGTGCCAGTAGAAGTACGGGACAGGGGGCCGGTGGCTACACCTTC. It yields the protein CASRSTGQGAGGYTF. The chain employs TRBV19 and TRBJ1-2, with 12 bases matching TRBD1. Unmatched junction bases numbered 9, after V lost 6 bases and J lost 7 bases. This CDR3 is built from 15 residues. The germline V gene has CDR1 LNHDA and CDR2 SQIVND (reference sequence).